A single count supports the clone carrying this T cell receptor beta chain. Its cognate antigen is unknown. Trimming at V came to 5 bases and at J to 6 bases, leaving 3 bases not matched to a gene. The CDR3 totals 13 residues. Germline CDR1 LGHNT, CDR2 FRNRAP. The data were taken from a study of T cell responses to AZD1222 COVID-19 vaccine. Profiling relied on immunoSEQ multiplex PCR, and the TCRdb table lists in-frame clones only, not all of them. The data hold 95,000 to 100,000 clones, with about 86% observed a single time. Study observations and caveats: There were repertoire samples only from the period after the peak T cell response. Only six people who got AZD1222 tested seropositive at baseline.

The TCR was taken from an adult in good health. The material was peripheral blood, obtained on day 0 of AZD1222 vaccination. The chain carries TRBV12-5 and TRBJ1-1; TRBD1 matches at 10 bases. In nucleotides, the CDR3 is TGTGCTAGTGGTACCGGGACAGGGGCTGAAGCTTTCTTT. This sequence encodes CASGTGTGAEAFF.